Sequencing of this T cell receptor (beta chain) was carried out in a study of T cell repertoires in cytomegalovirus infection. Across the study: Recently identified HLA-C-restricted CMV epitopes were among the peptides used. Through public TCR beta signatures, both CMV infection and matching HLA type were indicated.

The CDR3 has 15 residues. The germline gives CDR1 MGHRA, CDR2 YSYEKL. The V gene lost 0 bases and the J gene lost 2 bases, with 10 bases spanning the gap. Concerning this clonotype itself: The target antigen is unknown.

One entry per CDR3 protein results from TCRdb running MiXCR on the reads. The sample holds roughly 700,000 distinct CDR3 sequences, about 30% seen once. The sequence came from a human donor in good health (CMV status not recorded). Some clones in this sample may be carry-over from other donors' samples. The rearrangement joins TRBV4-1 to TRBJ1-1; possibly TRBD1 for D (6 bases). The sequencing here drew on cultured PBMCs, taken from culture after CMV antigen stimulation. The CDR3 DNA reads as TGCGCCAGCAGCCAAGAAAGGGGGATCAACACTGAAGCTTTCTTT. Translated: CASSQERGINTEAFF.